These T cell receptor beta chains were read from a single sample in a study of shared clonotypes between healthy human individuals. The method was immunoSEQ multiplex PCR; TCRdb's version includes in-frame clones alone and lacks a portion of them. Of roughly 1,000,000 clones listed, more than 75% are singletons. The sample consisted of memory CD4+ T cells from PBMCs. These receptors all stem from a man aged 18-30 years in good health. Some clones in this sample may be carry-over from other donors' samples. The CDR3 runs from the conserved cysteine through the conserved F or W. Each record gives: J gene, V gene, D gene, clone size, CDR3 DNA, CDR3 protein. A D gene is named only where the DNA matches it firmly. Expanded clones get a size class; other rows say once, few or many, or leave the size out.

TRBJ1-4,TRBV11-2,.,.,TGTGCCAGCAGCTTTGATTTATGGGAAAAACTGTTTTTT,CASSFDLWEKLFF
TRBJ2-7,TRBV5-1,.,.,TGCGCCAGCAGCCGGGACGGAGACTACGAGCAGTACTTC,CASSRDGDYEQYF
TRBJ2-3,TRBV9,.,once,TGTGCCAGCAGCGTCTCAGGAGTGGATACGCAGTATTTT,CASSVSGVDTQYF
TRBJ2-7,TRBV2,.,.,TGTGCCAGCAGTGAAAACAGGGATGGCTACGAGCAGTACTTC,CASSENRDGYEQYF
TRBJ1-4,TRBV2,TRBD1,.,TGTGCCAGCAGGGCCGGGAGGGGGCGCGGTGAAAAACTGTTTTTT,CASRAGRGRGEKLFF
TRBJ2-7,TRBV4-2,.,.,TGTGCCAGCAGCCAAGTCGGGGGCGGGGGCGACGAGCAGTACTTC,CASSQVGGGGDEQYF
TRBJ2-7,TRBV5-1,TRBD2,.,TGCGCCAGCAGCTTGCGGCCCCTTCGGCTAGCGGCCTCCTACGAGCAGTACTTC,CASSLRPLRLAASYEQYF
TRBJ1-5,TRBV28,.,few,TGTGCCAGCAGTCTTGATCCCATGGGGGGTTCCAATCAGCCCCAGCATTTT,CASSLDPMGGSNQPQHF
TRBJ2-1,TRBV18,TRBD2,few,TGTGCCAGCTCACTCGGCGGGAGTGGGAATGAGCAGTTCTTC,CASSLGGSGNEQFF
TRBJ1-1,TRBV6-1,TRBD1,.,TGTGCCAGCAGTAAAGGGGGCGGGAACACTGAAGCTTTCTTT,CASSKGGGNTEAFF
TRBJ2-3,TRBV5-1,TRBD2,.,TGCGCCAGCAGCTTGGATAGCGGGAGGGCCGGCACAGATACGCAGTATTTT,CASSLDSGRAGTDTQYF
TRBJ1-1,TRBV6-1,TRBD1,few,TGTGCCAGCAGTGAGGTACAGGGGCGGAACACTGAAGCTTTCTTT,CASSEVQGRNTEAFF
TRBJ2-3,TRBV6-1,.,.,TGTGCCAGCAGCGGGAGCACAGATACGCAGTATTTT,CASSGSTDTQYF